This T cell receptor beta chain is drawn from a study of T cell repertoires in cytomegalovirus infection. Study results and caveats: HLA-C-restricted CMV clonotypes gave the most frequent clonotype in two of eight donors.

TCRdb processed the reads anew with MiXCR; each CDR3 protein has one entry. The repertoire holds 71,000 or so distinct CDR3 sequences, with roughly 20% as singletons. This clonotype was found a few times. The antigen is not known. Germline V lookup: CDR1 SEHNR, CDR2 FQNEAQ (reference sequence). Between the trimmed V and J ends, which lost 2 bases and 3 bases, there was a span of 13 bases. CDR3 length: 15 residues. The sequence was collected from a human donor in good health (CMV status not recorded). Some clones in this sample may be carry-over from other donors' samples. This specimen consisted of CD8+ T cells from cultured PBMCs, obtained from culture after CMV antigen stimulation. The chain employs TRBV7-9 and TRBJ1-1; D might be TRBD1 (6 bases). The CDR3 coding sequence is TGTGCCAGCAGCTTACCACAGGGTGCGGACACTGAAGCTTTCTTT. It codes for CASSLPQGADTEAFF.